These 30 T cell receptor beta chains share one sample of origin, sequenced in a study of cytomegalovirus exposure and HLA in healthy donors. In the PCR, 60 Vbeta and 13 Jbeta primers were used. Some clones are missing from TCRdb's copy, which holds only in-frame ones; the method was immunoSEQ multiplex PCR. The sample lists 130,000 to 150,000 clones; over 65% were seen once. The sequenced sample was PBMCs. The receptors shown here come from a man aged 18 to 35 in good health and CMV-seropositive.

The chain joins TRBV5-4 to TRBJ2-5; TRBD2 matches at 7 bases. CDR1 SGHNT and CDR2 YYREEE come from the germline V gene (reference sequence). The CDR3 totals 14 residues. With V trimmed by 0 bases and J by 5 bases, 4 bases remained unmatched. The CDR3 is CASSLVGGTETQYF. CDR3 nucleotides: TGTGCCAGCAGCTTGGTCGGGGGGACGGAGACCCAGTACTTC. Supplemented by reference TRBV5-4 and TRBJ2-5, the full variable domain reads ETGVTQSPTHLIKTRGQQVTLRCSSQSGHNTVSWYQQALGQGPQFIFQYYREEENGRGNFPPRFSGLQFPNYSSELNVNALELDDSALYLCASSLVGGTETQYFGPGTRLLVL.

CDR3 sequence reads: CATAPRFLNEQFF. The CDR3 DNA reads as TGTGCCACCGCACCCAGATTTTTGAATGAGCAGTTCTTC. The V and J genes are TRBV2 and TRBJ2-1; the D is unclear. The CDR3 extends over 13 amino acids. Trimming removed 10 bases at V and 7 bases at J, with 17 bases between. Germline assignment: CDR1 SNHLY and CDR2 FYNNEI.

The V call is TRBV6-5, the J call TRBJ2-3; TRBD2 is a possible D gene (5 bases). Germline V gives CDR1 MNHEY, CDR2 SVGAGI. This CDR3 is 13 amino acids long. Trimming pared 0 bases from V and 7 bases from J, leaving 8 bases between. CDR3 sequence: CASSYSSGYTQYF. CDR3 in DNA: TGTGCCAGCAGTTACTCGAGCGGATATACGCAGTATTTT.

The chain links TRBV9 to TRBJ2-3; 8 nucleotides align to TRBD2. Germline V gene lookup returns CDR1 SGDLS and CDR2 YYNGEE. The CDR3 is 15 residues long. V shed 4 bases and J 1 base; nucleotides not matched to a gene: 5. CDR3 region: CASSPRAGGTDTQYF. The DNA of the CDR3 is TGTGCCAGCAGCCCTCGAGCGGGGGGCACAGATACGCAGTATTTT. The full variable domain, its missing parts supplied by reference TRBV9 and TRBJ2-3, is DSGVTQTPKHLITATGQRVTLRCSPRSGDLSVYWYQQSLDQGLQFLIQYYNGEERAKGNILERFSAQQFPDLHSELNLSSLELGDSALYFCASSPRAGGTDTQYFGPGTRLTVL.

There are a few counts of this clone. V usage is TRBV28 and J usage is TRBJ1-5, with TRBD1 as a possible D gene (6 bases). This CDR3 has 13 residues. V was shortened by 2 bases and J by 7 bases, with 9 bases between the two germline ends. Germline CDR1 reads MDHEN; CDR2 reads SYDVKM. CDR3 nucleotides: TGTGCCAGCAGTTTAGCAGGGGAACAGCCCCAGCATTTT. This sequence encodes CASSLAGEQPQHF.

This clone was counted a few times. V usage is TRBV19 and J usage is TRBJ1-2; D is unclear. V lost 7 bases to trimming and J lost 6 bases, with 12 bases between them. Per the germline V gene, CDR1 is LNHDA and CDR2 is SQIVND (reference sequence). This CDR3 is built from 12 residues. CDR3 sequence reads: CASMEGEDGYTF. Written as DNA, the CDR3 is TGTGCCAGTATGGAGGGAGAGGATGGCTACACCTTC.

The chain uses TRBV28 and TRBJ2-3; D might be TRBD2 (6 bases). This CDR3 is 16 amino acids long. Trimming removed 4 bases at V and 1 base at J, with 15 bases between. Germline lookup yields CDR1 MDHEN and CDR2 SYDVKM. The CDR3 nucleotides read TGTGCCAGCAGTTACGGGGACTTTGAGGGCACAGATACGCAGTATTTT. Translation: CASSYGDFEGTDTQYF.

The gene calls are TRBV28 and TRBJ2-7, with D perhaps matching TRBD1 (6 bases). This CDR3 spans 14 amino acids. Trimming cost V 5 bases and J 7 bases, with 18 bases left between them. Germline V gene data show CDR1 as MDHEN and CDR2 as SYDVKM. CDR3 nucleotides: TGTGCCAGCAGTGCAAGTTCCCCCAGGGGAGAGCAGTACTTC. Its protein is CASSASSPRGEQYF.

The chain combines TRBV6-1 with TRBJ1-4, with 8 bases identical to TRBD1. The CDR3 is 15 residues long. CDR1 and CDR2 (germline): MNHNS, SASEGT. The trim removed 4 bases at V and 8 bases at J, leaving 9 bases unmatched. This CDR3 is CASSGRDRLREKLFF. In DNA form, the CDR3 reads TGTGCCAGCAGTGGGCGGGACAGGTTAAGGGAAAAACTGTTTTTT.

The chain couples TRBV7-2 to TRBJ2-1; tentative D call: TRBD2 (5 bases). The CDR3 is made up of 13 amino acids. The V end lost 7 bases, the J end lost 7 bases, and 14 bases lay between the germline ends. Germline loops: CDR1 SGHTA, CDR2 FQGNSA. For the CDR3, the DNA is TGTGCCAGCACTTACATAACGGGGAATGAGCAGTTCTTC. This codes for CASTYITGNEQFF.

The chain links TRBV7-2 to TRBJ2-6, with TRBD2 identical over 14 bases. This CDR3 region has 18 residues. With V trimmed by 1 base and J by 3 bases, 2 bases remained unmatched. Germline CDR1 SGHTA, CDR2 FQGNSA. CDR3 nucleotide sequence: TGTGCCAGCAGCTTAGTTGGACTAGCGGGAGGTGGGGCCAACGTCCTGACTTTC. Translating gives CASSLVGLAGGGANVLTF.

This clone was counted only a few times. The genes are TRBV7-6 and TRBJ2-7, with D possibly matching TRBD2 (6 bases). The CDR3 length is 14 residues. CDR1 and CDR2 from the germline V gene are SGHVS and FNYEAQ. V was clipped by 2 bases and J by 3 bases, with 11 bases between them. The CDR3 sequence: CASSLLGLGYEQYF. The DNA for the CDR3 is TGTGCCAGCAGCTTACTGGGACTCGGCTACGAGCAGTACTTC.

For this clone: Within the sample, other DNA sequences also encode this same CDR3. The chain links TRBV7-9 to TRBJ1-1, with 9 bases matching TRBD1. CDR3 length equals 15 residues. V dropped 3 bases and J dropped 0; count of bases not matched to a gene: 2. The germline gives CDR1 SEHNR, CDR2 FQNEAQ (reference sequence). The DNA of the CDR3 is TGTGCCAGCAGCTTGGGGGACAGGGTGAACACTGAAGCTTTCTTT. Protein sequence: CASSLGDRVNTEAFF.

This clone was seen more than once but under ten times. This chain connects TRBV27 to TRBJ2-7, with 12 nucleotides matching TRBD2. The V segment lost 4 bases and the J segment 7 bases; nucleotides outside the gene matches: 11. The CDR3 has 16 amino acids. Germline CDR1 reads MNHEY; CDR2 reads SMNVEV (reference sequence). DNA of the CDR3: TGTGCCAGCAGTTCCTCCCTAGCGGGAGGGCCGAGGGAGCAGTACTTC. Its protein product is CASSSSLAGGPREQYF.

The table lists this clone with a few counts. J is TRBJ2-3 and V is TRBV27; weak D call: TRBD1 (6 bases). The germline V and J ends were trimmed by 2 bases and 2 bases, with 11 bases remaining between them. The CDR3 is 15 amino acids. Germline CDR1 MNHEY, CDR2 SMNVEV (reference sequence). This CDR3 reads CASSLPGQYTDTQYF. For the CDR3, the DNA is TGTGCCAGCAGTTTACCAGGACAGTACACAGATACGCAGTATTTT.

The rearrangement uses TRBV5-8 and TRBJ2-1; 10 positions agree with TRBD2. Germline CDR1 reads SGHTS; CDR2 reads YDEGEE. The length of the CDR3 is 16 residues. J gave up 2 bases and V 2 bases, and 4 bases lay outside the gene matches. The CDR3: CASSLTAGGAYNEQFF. In nucleotides, the CDR3 is TGTGCCAGCAGCTTAACAGCGGGAGGGGCCTACAATGAGCAGTTCTTC.

This clone was seen a few times. This sequence joins TRBV7-2 and TRBJ1-4; TRBD1 is a possible D gene (5 bases). V lost 5 bases and J 4 bases, leaving 11 bases between the germline ends. Germline V gene data show CDR1 as SGHTA and CDR2 as FQGNSA. CDR3 length: 14 amino acids. The CDR3 sequence is CASSLFQGNEKLFF. The CDR3 DNA sequence: TGTGCCAGCAGCCTATTCCAGGGTAATGAAAAACTGTTTTTT. The entire variable domain, with the rest obtained from reference TRBV7-2 and TRBJ1-4, is as follows: GAGVSQSPSNKVTEKGKDVELRCDPISGHTALYWYRQSLGQGLEFLIYFQGNSAPDKSGLPSDRFSAERTGGSVSTLTIQRTQQEDSAVYLCASSLFQGNEKLFFGSGTQLSVL.

The chain has TRBV5-1 and TRBJ1-4; D ambiguous. The V and J ends lost 1 base and 8 bases respectively, with 12 bases between them. The CDR3 totals 14 residues. CDR1 is SGHRS and CDR2 is YFSETQ in the germline V gene. The CDR3 nucleotides read TGCGCCAGCAGCTTGCAAGGAGGAGGGGAAAAACTGTTTTTT. Encoded protein: CASSLQGGGEKLFF.

J is TRBJ2-6 and V is TRBV7-9; maybe TRBD1 (6 bases). Deletions cut 1 base from V and 3 bases from J, with 16 bases between. The CDR3 consists of 18 residues. Per germline, CDR1 SEHNR and CDR2 FQNEAQ (reference sequence). CDR3 coding DNA: TGTGCCAGCAGCTTAGATGTCGGCAGGGGTAGTGGGGCCAACGTCCTGACTTTC. Translated, it gives CASSLDVGRGSGANVLTF. Using reference TRBV7-9 and TRBJ2-6 for the parts outside the CDR3, the full variable domain is DTGVSQNPRHKITKRGQNVTFRCDPISEHNRLYWYRQTLGQGPEFLTYFQNEAQLEKSRLLSDRFSAERPKGSFSTLEIQRTEQGDSAMYLCASSLDVGRGSGANVLTFGAGSRLTVL.

The gene calls are TRBV14 and TRBJ2-5, with 7 nucleotides matching TRBD1. The V gene's germline CDR1 is SGHDN and CDR2 FVKESK. V gave up 0 bases and J gave up 6 bases; unmatched junction bases: 4. There are 14 residues in the CDR3. DNA of the CDR3: TGTGCCAGCAGCCAAGATCCACAGGGGCAGACCCAGTACTTC. Its protein product is CASSQDPQGQTQYF. The complete variable domain, with remaining parts taken from reference TRBV14 and TRBJ2-5, reads EAGVTQFPSHSVIEKGQTVTLRCDPISGHDNLYWYRRVMGKEIKFLLHFVKESKQDESGMPNNRFLAERTGGTYSTLKVQPAELEDSGVYFCASSQDPQGQTQYFGPGTRLLVL.

This clone appeared once. V gene TRBV25-1 combines with J gene TRBJ2-3; 7 nucleotides line up with TRBD1. Germline V gene sequence: CDR1 MGHDK, CDR2 SYGVNS. The CDR3 consists of 15 residues. Trimming took 3 bases from V and 2 from J; bases not matched to a gene: 5. The CDR3 DNA reads TGTGCCAGCAGTGAGGACAGGAGAAACACAGATACGCAGTATTTT. Translated, it gives CASSEDRRNTDTQYF.

The chain is built from TRBV5-1 and TRBJ2-1; maybe TRBD2 (5 bases). Germline V lookup: CDR1 SGHRS, CDR2 YFSETQ. V lost 4 bases to trimming and J lost 12 bases, with 11 bases between them. This CDR3 is 11 amino acids long. The CDR3 DNA follows: TGCGCCAGCAGCGGGTGGGAGACGCAGTTCTTC. Encoded protein: CASSGWETQFF.

The chain recombines TRBV27 with TRBJ2-3; a possible D gene is TRBD1 (5 bases). Between the trimmed V and J ends, which lost 3 bases and 3 bases, there was a span of 13 bases. Per germline, CDR1 MNHEY and CDR2 SMNVEV (reference sequence). This CDR3 contains 15 residues. The CDR3 bases are TGTGCCAGCAGTTTCCTGGGTGGGGCGACAGATACGCAGTATTTT. This encodes CASSFLGGATDTQYF.

This clone is a singleton in its sample. V usage is TRBV28 and J usage is TRBJ2-3; TRBD1 aligns across 7 bases. The CDR3 runs 15 residues. The ends lost 6 bases at V and 2 bases at J; junction bases unmatched: 8. Germline lookup yields CDR1 MDHEN and CDR2 SYDVKM. The CDR3 bases are TGTGCCAGCAGCAAGGACAGGCGTCCCACAGATACGCAGTATTTT. Its protein is CASSKDRRPTDTQYF.

V gene TRBV10-1 combines with J gene TRBJ2-2; maybe TRBD2 (5 bases). The germline CDR1 and CDR2 sequences are WNHNN and SYGVQD (reference sequence). Trimming pared 6 bases from V and 0 bases from J, leaving 5 bases between. The CDR3 runs 13 residues. The CDR3 region is CASRAANTGELFF. CDR3 nucleotide sequence: TGCGCCAGCAGAGCGGCGAACACCGGGGAGCTGTTTTTT.

CDR3 nucleotide sequence: TGTGCCAGTTTTCAGGGGGGAGACGCCGAGCAGTACTTC. Protein: CASFQGGDAEQYF. The chain has TRBV6-6 and TRBJ2-7; D possibly corresponds to TRBD1 (7 bases). This CDR3 has 13 amino acids. The V end was cut by 9 bases, the J end by 6 bases, with 18 bases between. Germline V gene sequence: CDR1 MNHNY, CDR2 SVGAGI (reference sequence).

This chain joins TRBV28 and TRBJ1-5; no clear D. Trimming cost V 3 bases and J 4 bases, with 4 bases left between them. This CDR3 is built from 12 residues. Germline V lookup: CDR1 MDHEN, CDR2 SYDVKM. The DNA of the CDR3 is TGTGCCAGCAGTTTCCCAAATCAGCCCCAGCATTTT. Translating gives CASSFPNQPQHF.

The count of this clone is one. V and J are TRBV5-6 and TRBJ1-4, with D perhaps matching TRBD1 (5 bases). Germline CDR1 is SGHDT and CDR2 is YYEEEE. The CDR3 runs 15 residues. V lost 0 bases and J lost 8, with 14 bases in between. CDR3 sequence (DNA): TGTGCCAGCAGCTTGGAGGGGCCCTGGGGCGAAAAACTGTTTTTT. Its translation: CASSLEGPWGEKLFF.

The chain recombines TRBV5-4 with TRBJ1-6, with D hard to call. The CDR3 is 14 residues long. Germline loops: CDR1 SGHNT, CDR2 YYREEE (reference sequence). The germline V and J ends were trimmed by 0 bases and 6 bases, with 7 bases remaining between them. Here the CDR3 DNA reads TGTGCCAGCAGCTTGGATGAGCTTAATTCACCCCTCCACTTT. This encodes CASSLDELNSPLHF.

The chain links TRBV28 to TRBJ1-1; TRBD1 matches at 8 bases. The CDR3 consists of 19 residues. The trim removed 7 bases at V and 6 bases at J, leaving 25 bases unmatched. CDR1 is MDHEN, CDR2 SYDVKM, per germline. Written as DNA, the CDR3 is TGTGCCAGCACAGGAAAAAGGGGACAGGAACCCCCAAAGGTCGCTGAAGCTTTCTTT. Its protein is CASTGKRGQEPPKVAEAFF.